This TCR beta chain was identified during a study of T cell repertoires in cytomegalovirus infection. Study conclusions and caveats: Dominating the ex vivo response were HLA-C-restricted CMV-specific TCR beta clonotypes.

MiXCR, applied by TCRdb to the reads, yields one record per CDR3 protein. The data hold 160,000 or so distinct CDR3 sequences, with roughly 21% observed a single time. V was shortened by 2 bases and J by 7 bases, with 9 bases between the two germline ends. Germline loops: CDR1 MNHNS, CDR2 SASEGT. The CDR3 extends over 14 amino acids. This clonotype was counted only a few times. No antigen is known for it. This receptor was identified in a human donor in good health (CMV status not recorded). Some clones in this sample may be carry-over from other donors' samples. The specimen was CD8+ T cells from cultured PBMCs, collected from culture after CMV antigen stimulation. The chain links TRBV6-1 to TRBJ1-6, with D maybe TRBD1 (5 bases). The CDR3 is CASSELGANSPLHF. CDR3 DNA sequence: TGTGCCAGCAGTGAATTAGGGGCAAATTCACCCCTCCACTTT.